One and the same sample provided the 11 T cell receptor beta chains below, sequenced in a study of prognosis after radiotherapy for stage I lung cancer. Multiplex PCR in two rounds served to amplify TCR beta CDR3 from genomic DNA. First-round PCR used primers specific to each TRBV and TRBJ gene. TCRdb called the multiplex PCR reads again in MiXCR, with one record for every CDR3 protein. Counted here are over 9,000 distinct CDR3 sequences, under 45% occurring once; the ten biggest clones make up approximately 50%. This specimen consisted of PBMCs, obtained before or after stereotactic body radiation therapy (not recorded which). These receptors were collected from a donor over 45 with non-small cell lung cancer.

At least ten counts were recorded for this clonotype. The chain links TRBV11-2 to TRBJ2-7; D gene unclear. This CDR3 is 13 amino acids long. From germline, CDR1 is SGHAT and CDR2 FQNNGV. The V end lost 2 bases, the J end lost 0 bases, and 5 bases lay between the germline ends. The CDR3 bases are TGTGCCAGCAGCTTACTGCTCTCCTACGAGCAGTACGTC. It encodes CASSLLLSYEQYV.

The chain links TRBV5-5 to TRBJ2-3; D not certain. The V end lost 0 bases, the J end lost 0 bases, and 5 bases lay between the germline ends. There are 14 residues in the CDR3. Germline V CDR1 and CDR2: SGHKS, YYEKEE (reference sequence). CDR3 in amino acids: CASSLAPSTDTQYF. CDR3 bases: TGTGCCAGCAGCTTGGCCCCTAGCACAGATACGCAGTATTTT.

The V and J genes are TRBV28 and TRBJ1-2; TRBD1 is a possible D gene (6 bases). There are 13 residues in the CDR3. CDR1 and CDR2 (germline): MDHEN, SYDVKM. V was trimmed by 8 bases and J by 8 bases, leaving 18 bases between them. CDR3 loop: CASSPRRGGGYTF. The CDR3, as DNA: TGTGCCAGCTCCCCCCGGCGGGGGGGCGGCTACACCTTC.

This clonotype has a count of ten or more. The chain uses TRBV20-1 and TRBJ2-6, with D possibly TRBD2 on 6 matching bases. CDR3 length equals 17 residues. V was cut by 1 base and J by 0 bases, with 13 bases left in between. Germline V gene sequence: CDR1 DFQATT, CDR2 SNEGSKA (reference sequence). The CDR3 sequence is CSARVGGIPSGANVLTF. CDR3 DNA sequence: TGCAGTGCTAGAGTGGGGGGAATTCCCTCTGGGGCCAACGTCCTGACTTTC.

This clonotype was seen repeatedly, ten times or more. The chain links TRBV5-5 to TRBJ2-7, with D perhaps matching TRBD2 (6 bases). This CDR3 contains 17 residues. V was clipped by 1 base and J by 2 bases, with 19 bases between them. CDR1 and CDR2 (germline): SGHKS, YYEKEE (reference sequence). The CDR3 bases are TGTGCCAGCAGCTTGAGCGGAGGGCGTCGGGGGACCTACGAGCAGTACGTC. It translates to CASSLSGGRRGTYEQYV.

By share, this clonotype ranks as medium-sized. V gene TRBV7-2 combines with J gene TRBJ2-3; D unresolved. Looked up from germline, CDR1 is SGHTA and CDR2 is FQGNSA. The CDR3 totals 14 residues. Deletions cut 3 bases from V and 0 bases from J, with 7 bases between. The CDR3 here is CASSFPDSTDTQYF. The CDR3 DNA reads TGTGCCAGCAGCTTTCCCGACAGCACAGATACGCAGTATTTT. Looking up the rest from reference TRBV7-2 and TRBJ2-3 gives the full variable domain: GAGVSQSPSNKVTEKGKDVELRCDPISGHTALYWYRQSLGQGLEFLIYFQGNSAPDKSGLPSDRFSAERTGGSVSTLTIQRTQQEDSAVYLCASSFPDSTDTQYFGPGTRLTVL.

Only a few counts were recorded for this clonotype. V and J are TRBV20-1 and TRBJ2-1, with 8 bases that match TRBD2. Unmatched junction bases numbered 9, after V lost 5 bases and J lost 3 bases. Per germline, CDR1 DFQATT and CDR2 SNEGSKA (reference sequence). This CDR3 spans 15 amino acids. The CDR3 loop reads CSASGTRALYNEQFF. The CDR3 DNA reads TGCAGTGCTTCCGGGACTAGAGCGCTCTACAATGAGCAGTTCTTC.

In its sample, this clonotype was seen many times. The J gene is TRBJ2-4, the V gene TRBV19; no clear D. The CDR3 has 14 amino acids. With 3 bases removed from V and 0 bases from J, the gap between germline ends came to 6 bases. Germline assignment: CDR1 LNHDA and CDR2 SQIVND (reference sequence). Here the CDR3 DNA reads TGTGCCAGTAGTATGAGTAAAGCCAAAAACATTCAGTACTTC. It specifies CASSMSKAKNIQYF.

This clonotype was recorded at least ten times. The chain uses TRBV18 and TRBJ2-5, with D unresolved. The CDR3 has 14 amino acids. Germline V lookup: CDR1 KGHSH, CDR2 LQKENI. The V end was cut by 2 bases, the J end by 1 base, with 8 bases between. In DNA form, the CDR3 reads TGTGCCAGCTCACCAGAGTCAGGCCAAGAGACCCAGTACTTC. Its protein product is CASSPESGQETQYF.

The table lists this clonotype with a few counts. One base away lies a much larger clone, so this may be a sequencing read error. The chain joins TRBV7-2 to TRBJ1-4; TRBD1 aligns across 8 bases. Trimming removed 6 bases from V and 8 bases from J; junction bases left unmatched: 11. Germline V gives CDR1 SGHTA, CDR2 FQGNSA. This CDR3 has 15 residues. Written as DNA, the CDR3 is TGTGCCAGCAGATCAGGGGGCGCGGTTGTGGAAAAACTGTTTTTT. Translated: CASRSGGAVVEKLFF. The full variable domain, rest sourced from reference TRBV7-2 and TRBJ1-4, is GAGVSQSPSNKVTEKGKDVELRCDPISGHTALYWYRQSLGQGLEFLIYFQGNSAPDKSGLPSDRFSAERTGGSVSTLTIQRTQQEDSAVYLCASRSGGAVVEKLFFGSGTQLSVL.

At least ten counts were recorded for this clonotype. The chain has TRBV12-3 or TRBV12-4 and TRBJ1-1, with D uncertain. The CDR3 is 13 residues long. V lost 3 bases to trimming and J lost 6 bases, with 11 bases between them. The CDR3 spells CASSFRVVAEAFF. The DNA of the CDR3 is TGTGCCAGCAGTTTTCGGGTCGTGGCTGAAGCTTTCTTT.